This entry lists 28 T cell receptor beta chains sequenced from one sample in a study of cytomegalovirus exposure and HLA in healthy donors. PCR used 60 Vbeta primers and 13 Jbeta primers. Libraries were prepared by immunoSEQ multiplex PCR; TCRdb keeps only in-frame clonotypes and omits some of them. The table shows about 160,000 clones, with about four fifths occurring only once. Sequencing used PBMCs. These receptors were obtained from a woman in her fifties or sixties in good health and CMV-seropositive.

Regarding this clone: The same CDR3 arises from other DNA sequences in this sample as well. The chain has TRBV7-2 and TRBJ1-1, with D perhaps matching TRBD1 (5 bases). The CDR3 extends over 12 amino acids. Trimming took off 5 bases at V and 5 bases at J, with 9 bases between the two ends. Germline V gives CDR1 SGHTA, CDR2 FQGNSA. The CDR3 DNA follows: TGTGCCAGCAGCCCGCAGGGAACTGAAGCTTTCTTT. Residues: CASSPQGTEAFF.

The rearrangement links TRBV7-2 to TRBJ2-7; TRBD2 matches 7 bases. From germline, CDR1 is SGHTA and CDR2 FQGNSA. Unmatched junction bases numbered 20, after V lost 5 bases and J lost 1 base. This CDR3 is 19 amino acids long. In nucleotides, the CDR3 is TGTGCCAGCAGCCGAGAAAGAAGCGGGAAAAACCAGCCTTCCTACGAGCAGTACTTC. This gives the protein CASSRERSGKNQPSYEQYF.

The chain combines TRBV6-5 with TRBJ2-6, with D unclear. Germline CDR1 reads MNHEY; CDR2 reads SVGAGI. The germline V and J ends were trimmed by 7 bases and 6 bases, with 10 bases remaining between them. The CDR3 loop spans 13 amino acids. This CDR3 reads CASKQPPANVLTF. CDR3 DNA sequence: TGTGCCAGCAAACAGCCCCCGGCCAACGTCCTGACTTTC.

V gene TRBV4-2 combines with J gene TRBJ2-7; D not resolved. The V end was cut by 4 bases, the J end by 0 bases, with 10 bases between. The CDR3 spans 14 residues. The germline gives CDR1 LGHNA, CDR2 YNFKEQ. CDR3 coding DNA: TGTGCCAGCAGCCGAGGCAGCAGCTCCTACGAGCAGTACTTC. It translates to CASSRGSSSYEQYF.

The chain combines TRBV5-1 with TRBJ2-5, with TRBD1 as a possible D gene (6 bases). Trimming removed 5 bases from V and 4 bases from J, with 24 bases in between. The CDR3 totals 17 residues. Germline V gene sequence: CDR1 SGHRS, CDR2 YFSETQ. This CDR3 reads CASSFGQRRSPVETQYF. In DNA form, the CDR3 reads TGCGCCAGCAGTTTTGGACAGCGCCGTTCACCCGTAGAGACCCAGTACTTC.

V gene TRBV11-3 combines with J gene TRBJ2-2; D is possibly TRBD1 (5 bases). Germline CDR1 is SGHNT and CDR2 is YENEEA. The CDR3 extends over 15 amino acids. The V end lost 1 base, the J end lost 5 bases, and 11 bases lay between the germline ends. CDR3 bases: TGTGCCAGCAGCTTAGCGGCAGGGTTAACCGGGGAGCTGTTTTTT. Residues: CASSLAAGLTGELFF.

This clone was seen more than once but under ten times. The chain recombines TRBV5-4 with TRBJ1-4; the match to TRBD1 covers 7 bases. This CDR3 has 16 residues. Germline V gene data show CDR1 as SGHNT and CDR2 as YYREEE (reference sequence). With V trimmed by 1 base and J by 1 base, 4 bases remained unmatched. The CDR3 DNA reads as TGTGCCAGCAGCTTGACAGCAGGGGGAACTAATGAAAAACTGTTTTTT. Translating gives CASSLTAGGTNEKLFF.

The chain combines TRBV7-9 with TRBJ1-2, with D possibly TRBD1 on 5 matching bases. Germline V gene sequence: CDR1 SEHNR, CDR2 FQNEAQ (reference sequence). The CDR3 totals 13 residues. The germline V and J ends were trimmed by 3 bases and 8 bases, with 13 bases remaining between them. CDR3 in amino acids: CASSFGQAGGYTF. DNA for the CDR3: TGTGCCAGCAGCTTTGGACAAGCGGGGGGCTACACCTTC.

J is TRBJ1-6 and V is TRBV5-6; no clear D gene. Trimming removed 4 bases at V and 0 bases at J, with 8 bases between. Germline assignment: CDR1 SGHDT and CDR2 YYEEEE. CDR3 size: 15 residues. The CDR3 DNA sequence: TGTGCCAGCAGCACTGAAAGCTCCTATAATTCACCCCTCCACTTT. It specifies CASSTESSYNSPLHF.

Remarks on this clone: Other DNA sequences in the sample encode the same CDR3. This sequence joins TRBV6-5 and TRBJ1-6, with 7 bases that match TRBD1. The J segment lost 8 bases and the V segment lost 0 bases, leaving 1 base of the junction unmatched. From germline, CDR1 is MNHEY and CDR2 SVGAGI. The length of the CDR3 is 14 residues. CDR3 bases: TGTGCCAGCAGTTACTCAGGGGGCGATTCACCCCTCCACTTT. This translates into CASSYSGGDSPLHF.

For the CDR3, the DNA is TGTGCCTGGTCACAGGGGCCTAATGAAAAACTGTTTTTT. Amino acid sequence: CAWSQGPNEKLFF. The chain couples TRBV30 to TRBJ1-4; 7 bases are a match to TRBD1. The CDR3 covers 13 residues. The germline V gene encodes CDR1 GTSNPN and CDR2 SVGIG (reference sequence). After removal of 5 bases from V and 3 bases from J, the junction contained 3 bases not matched to a gene.

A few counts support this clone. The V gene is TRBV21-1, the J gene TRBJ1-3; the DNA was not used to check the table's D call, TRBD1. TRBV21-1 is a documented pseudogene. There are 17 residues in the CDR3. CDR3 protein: CASSKQTPRQAGNTIYF. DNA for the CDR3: TGTGCCAGCAGCAAACAGACCCCAAGGCAGGCTGGAAACACCATATATTTT.

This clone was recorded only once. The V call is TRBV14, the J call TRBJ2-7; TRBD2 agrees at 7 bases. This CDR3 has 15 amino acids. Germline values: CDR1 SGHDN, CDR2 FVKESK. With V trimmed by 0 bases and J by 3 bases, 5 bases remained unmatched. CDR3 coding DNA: TGTGCCAGCAGCCAAGAATTGCGGGGGTACTACGAGCAGTACTTC. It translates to CASSQELRGYYEQYF.

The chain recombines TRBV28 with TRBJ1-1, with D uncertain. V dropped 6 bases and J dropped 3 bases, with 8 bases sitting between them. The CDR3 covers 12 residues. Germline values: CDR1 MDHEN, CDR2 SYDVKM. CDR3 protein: CASRGGYTEAFF. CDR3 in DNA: TGTGCCAGCAGGGGAGGGTACACTGAAGCTTTCTTT.

The CDR3 DNA follows: TGTGCCAGCAGCTTATTCGCTAGCGGTTACGAGCAGTACTTC. Amino acids: CASSLFASGYEQYF. This chain links TRBV7-2 with TRBJ2-7, with 7 bases aligning to TRBD2. J was trimmed by 4 bases and V by 2 bases; bases with no gene match: 5. Germline CDR1 SGHTA, CDR2 FQGNSA. There are 14 residues in the CDR3.

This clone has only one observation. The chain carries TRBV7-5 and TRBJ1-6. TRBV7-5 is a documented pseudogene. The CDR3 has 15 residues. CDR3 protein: CARSLAGVCGAPLHF. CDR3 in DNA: TGTGCCAGAAGCTTAGCCGGGGTATGTGGTGCACCCCTCCACTTT.

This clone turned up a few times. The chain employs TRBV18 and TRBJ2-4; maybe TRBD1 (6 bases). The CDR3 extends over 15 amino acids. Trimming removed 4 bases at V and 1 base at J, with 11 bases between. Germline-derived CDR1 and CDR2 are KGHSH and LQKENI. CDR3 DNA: TGTGCCAGCTCACGAAGGACAGAGGCCAAAAACATTCAGTACTTC. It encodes CASSRRTEAKNIQYF. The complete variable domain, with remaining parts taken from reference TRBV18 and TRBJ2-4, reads NAGVMQNPRHLVRRRGQEARLRCSPMKGHSHVYWYRQLPEEGLKFMVYLQKENIIDESGMPKERFSAEFPKEGPSILRIQQVVRGDSAAYFCASSRRTEAKNIQYFGAGTRLSVL.

The CDR3 DNA sequence: TGTGCCACCTTGGCCACAGGGGTTATAGATACGCAGTATTTT. Translated: CATLATGVIDTQYF. V and J are TRBV2 and TRBJ2-3, with 7 nucleotides matching TRBD1. Germline CDR1 reads SNHLY; CDR2 reads FYNNEI. V shed 10 bases, J shed 5 bases, and the junction held 12 bases outside the gene matches. The CDR3 is made up of 14 amino acids.

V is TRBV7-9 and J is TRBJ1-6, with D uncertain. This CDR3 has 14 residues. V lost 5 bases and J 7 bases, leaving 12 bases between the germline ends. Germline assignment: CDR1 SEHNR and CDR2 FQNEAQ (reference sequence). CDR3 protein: CASSNGSLNSPLHF. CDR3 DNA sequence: TGTGCCAGCAGCAACGGGTCCTTAAATTCACCCCTCCACTTT.

CDR3 protein: CASSVAPHQGKSGEQYF. The DNA for the CDR3 is TGTGCCAGCAGCGTAGCCCCACACCAGGGAAAGTCCGGCGAGCAGTACTTC. V is TRBV9 and J is TRBJ2-7; D is possibly TRBD1 (5 bases). Trimming removed 0 bases from V and 6 bases from J, with 22 bases in between. Germline V CDR1 and CDR2: SGDLS, YYNGEE. The length of the CDR3 is 17 residues.

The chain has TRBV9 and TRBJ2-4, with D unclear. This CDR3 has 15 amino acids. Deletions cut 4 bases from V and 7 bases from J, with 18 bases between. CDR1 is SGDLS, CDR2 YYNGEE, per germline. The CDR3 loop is CASSIDPVRYNIQYF. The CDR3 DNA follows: TGTGCCAGCAGCATTGACCCAGTCAGGTACAACATTCAGTACTTC.

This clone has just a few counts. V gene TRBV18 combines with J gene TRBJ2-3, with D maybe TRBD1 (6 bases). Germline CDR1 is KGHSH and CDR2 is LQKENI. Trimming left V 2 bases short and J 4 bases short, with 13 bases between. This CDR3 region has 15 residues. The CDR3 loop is CASSPRTGRADTQYF. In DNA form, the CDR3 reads TGTGCCAGCTCACCAAGAACAGGGCGCGCAGATACGCAGTATTTT. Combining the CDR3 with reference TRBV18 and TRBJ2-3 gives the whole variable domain NAGVMQNPRHLVRRRGQEARLRCSPMKGHSHVYWYRQLPEEGLKFMVYLQKENIIDESGMPKERFSAEFPKEGPSILRIQQVVRGDSAAYFCASSPRTGRADTQYFGPGTRLTVL.

CDR3 in amino acids: CTSSQDLTTSGLSSYEQYF. The DNA of the CDR3 is TGCACCAGCAGCCAAGATCTGACGACTAGCGGGTTGAGCTCCTACGAGCAGTACTTC. The chain recombines TRBV1 with TRBJ2-7; the table's D call, TRBD2, was not checked against the DNA. TRBV1 is given as a pseudogene. This CDR3 contains 19 residues.

This CDR3 is CASSFAGHRYEQYF. The CDR3, as DNA: TGTGCCAGTAGTTTTGCAGGGCACAGGTACGAGCAGTACTTC. V and J are TRBV19 and TRBJ2-7, with a possible D match to TRBD1 (5 bases). V lost 5 bases and J lost 4, with 15 bases in between. Germline CDR1 and CDR2: LNHDA and SQIVND (reference sequence). This CDR3 is 14 amino acids long. The variable domain in full, with the rest retrieved from reference TRBV19 and TRBJ2-7, is DGGITQSPKYLFRKEGQNVTLSCEQNLNHDAMYWYRQDPGQGLRLIYYSQIVNDFQKGDIAEGYSVSREKKESFPLTVTSAQKNPTAFYLCASSFAGHRYEQYFGPGTRLTVT.

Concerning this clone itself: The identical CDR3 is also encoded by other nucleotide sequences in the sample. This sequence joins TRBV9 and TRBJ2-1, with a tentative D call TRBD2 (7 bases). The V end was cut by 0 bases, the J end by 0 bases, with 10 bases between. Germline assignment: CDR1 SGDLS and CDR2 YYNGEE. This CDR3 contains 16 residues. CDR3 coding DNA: TGTGCCAGCAGCGTAGGAGGGGGGGGCTCCTACAATGAGCAGTTCTTC. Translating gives CASSVGGGGSYNEQFF. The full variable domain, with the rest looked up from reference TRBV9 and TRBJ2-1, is DSGVTQTPKHLITATGQRVTLRCSPRSGDLSVYWYQQSLDQGLQFLIQYYNGEERAKGNILERFSAQQFPDLHSELNLSSLELGDSALYFCASSVGGGGSYNEQFFGPGTRLTVL.

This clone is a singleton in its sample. Here the CDR3 reads CASSFERAGAQYF. DNA of the CDR3: TGTGCCAGCAGCTTCGAAAGGGCAGGGGCCCAGTACTTC. The chain joins TRBV6-1 to TRBJ2-5, with TRBD1 as a possible D gene (6 bases). V was trimmed by 6 bases and J by 9 bases, leaving 17 bases between them. The CDR3 has 13 residues. Germline CDR1 reads MNHNS; CDR2 reads SASEGT.

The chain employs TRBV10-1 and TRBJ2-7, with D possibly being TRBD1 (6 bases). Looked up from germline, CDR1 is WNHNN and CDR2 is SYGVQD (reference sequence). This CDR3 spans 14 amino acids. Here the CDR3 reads CAPPQLTGVHEQYF. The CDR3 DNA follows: TGCGCACCTCCCCAGTTGACAGGAGTACACGAGCAGTACTTC.

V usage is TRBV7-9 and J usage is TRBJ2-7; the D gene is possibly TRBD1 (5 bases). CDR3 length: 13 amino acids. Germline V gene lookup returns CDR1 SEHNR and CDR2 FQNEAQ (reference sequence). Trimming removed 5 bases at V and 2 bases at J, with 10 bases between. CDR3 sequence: CASSHGHTYEQYF. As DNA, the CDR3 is TGTGCCAGCAGCCACGGACATACCTACGAGCAGTACTTC.